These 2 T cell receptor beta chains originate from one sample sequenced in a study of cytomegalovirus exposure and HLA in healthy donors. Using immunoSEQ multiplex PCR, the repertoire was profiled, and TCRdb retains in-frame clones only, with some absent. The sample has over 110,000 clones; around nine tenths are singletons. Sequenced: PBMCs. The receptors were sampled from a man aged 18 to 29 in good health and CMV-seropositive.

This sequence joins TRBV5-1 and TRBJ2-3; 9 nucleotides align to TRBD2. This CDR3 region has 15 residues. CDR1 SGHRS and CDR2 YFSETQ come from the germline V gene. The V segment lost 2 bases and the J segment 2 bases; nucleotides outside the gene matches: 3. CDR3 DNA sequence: TGCGCCAGCAGCTTTCTAGCGGGGTTCACAGATACGCAGTATTTT. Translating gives CASSFLAGFTDTQYF.

CDR3 in DNA: TGCGCCAGCAGCCCCTATAATAACCCCTACAATGAGCAGTTCTTC. It translates to CASSPYNNPYNEQFF. This sequence joins TRBV5-1 and TRBJ2-1, with D uncertain. The length of the CDR3 is 15 residues. Germline V CDR1 and CDR2: SGHRS, YFSETQ. Trimming left V 4 bases short and J 2 bases short, with 13 bases between.